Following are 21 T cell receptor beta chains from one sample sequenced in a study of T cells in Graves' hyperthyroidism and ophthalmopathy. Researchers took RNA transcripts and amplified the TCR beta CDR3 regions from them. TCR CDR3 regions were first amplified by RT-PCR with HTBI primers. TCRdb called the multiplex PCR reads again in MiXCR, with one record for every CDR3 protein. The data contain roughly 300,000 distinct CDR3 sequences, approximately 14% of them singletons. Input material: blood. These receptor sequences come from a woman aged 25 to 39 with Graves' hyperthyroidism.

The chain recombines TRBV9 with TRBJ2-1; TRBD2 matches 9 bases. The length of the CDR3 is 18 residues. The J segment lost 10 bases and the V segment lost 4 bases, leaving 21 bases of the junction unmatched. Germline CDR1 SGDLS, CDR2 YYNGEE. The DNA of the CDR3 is TGTGCCAGCAGCCCCCCCCCGCCCCACCTAGCGGGGTCCGGGGAGCAGTTCTTC. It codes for CASSPPPPHLAGSGEQFF.

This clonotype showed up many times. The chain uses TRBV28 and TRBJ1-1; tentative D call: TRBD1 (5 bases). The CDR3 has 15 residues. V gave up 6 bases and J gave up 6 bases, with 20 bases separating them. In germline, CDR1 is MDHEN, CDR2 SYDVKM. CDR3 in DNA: TGTGCCAGCAGGGCTAGGGGACTTACTAAGCCTGAAGCTTTCTTT. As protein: CASRARGLTKPEAFF.

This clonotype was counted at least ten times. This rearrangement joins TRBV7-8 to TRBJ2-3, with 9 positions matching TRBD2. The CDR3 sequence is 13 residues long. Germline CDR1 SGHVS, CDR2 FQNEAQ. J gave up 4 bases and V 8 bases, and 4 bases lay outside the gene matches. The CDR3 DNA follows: TGTGCCAGCCGACTAGCGGTGGCAGATACGCAGTATTTT. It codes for CASRLAVADTQYF.

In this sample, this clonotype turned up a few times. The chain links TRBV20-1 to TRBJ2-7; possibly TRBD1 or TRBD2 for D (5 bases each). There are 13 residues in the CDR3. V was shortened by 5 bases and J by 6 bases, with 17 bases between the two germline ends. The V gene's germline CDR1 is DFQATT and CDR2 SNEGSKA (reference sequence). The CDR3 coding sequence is TGCAGTGCTCACCTCGGGACCTCAGGCGAGCAGTACTTC. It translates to CSAHLGTSGEQYF.

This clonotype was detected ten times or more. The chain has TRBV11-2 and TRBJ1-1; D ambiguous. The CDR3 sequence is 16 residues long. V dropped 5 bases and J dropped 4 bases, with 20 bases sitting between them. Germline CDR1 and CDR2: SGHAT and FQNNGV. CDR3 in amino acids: CASSATTPGVGTEAFF. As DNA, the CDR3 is TGTGCCAGCAGCGCCACTACCCCTGGGGTGGGCACTGAAGCTTTCTTT.

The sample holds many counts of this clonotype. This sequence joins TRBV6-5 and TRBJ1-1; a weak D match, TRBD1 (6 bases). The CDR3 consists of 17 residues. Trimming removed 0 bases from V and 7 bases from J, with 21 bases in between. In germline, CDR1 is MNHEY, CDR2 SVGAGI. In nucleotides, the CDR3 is TGTGCCAGCAGTTACTCGATATGGGCCTGGGGGGACAATGAAGCTTTCTTT. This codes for CASSYSIWAWGDNEAFF.

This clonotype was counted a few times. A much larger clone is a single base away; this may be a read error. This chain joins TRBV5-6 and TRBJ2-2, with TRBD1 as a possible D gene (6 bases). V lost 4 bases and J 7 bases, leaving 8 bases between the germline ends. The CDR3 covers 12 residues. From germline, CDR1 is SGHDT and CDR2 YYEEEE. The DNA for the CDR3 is TGTGCCAGCAGCCTACAGGGCGGGGAGCTGTTTTTT. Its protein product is CASSLQGGELFF.

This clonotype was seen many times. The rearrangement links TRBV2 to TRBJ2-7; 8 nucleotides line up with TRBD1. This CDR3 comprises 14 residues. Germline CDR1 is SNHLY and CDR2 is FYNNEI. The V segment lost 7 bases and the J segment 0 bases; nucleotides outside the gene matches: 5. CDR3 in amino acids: CASTPGQGSYEQYF. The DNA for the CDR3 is TGTGCCAGCACCCCAGGACAGGGCTCCTACGAGCAGTACTTC.

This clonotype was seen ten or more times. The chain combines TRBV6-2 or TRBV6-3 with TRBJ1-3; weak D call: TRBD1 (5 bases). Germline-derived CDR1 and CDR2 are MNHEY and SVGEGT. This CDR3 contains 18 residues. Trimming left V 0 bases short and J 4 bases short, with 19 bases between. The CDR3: CASSYSIRGTSSGNTIYF. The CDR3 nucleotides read TGTGCCAGCAGTTACTCGATTCGCGGGACCTCTTCCGGAAACACCATATATTTT.

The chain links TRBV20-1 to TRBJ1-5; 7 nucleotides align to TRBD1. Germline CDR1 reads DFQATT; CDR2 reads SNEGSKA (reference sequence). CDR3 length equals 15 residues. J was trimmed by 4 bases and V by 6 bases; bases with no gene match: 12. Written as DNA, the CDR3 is TGCAGTGCCACCCACCCGACAGGGCAAAATCAGCCCCAGCATTTT. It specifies CSATHPTGQNQPQHF.

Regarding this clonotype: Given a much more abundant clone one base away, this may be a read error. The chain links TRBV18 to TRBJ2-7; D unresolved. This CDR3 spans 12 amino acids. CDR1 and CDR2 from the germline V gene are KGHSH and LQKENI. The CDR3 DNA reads TGTGCCAGCCCACCATCGGGCTACGAGCAGTACTTC. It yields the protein CASPPSGYEQYF.

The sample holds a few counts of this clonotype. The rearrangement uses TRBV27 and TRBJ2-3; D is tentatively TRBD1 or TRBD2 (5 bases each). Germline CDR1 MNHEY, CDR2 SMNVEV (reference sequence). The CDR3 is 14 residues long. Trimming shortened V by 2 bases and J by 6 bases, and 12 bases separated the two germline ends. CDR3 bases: TGTGCCAGCAGTTTAACGGGACGTGGTGATACGCAGTATTTT. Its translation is CASSLTGRGDTQYF.

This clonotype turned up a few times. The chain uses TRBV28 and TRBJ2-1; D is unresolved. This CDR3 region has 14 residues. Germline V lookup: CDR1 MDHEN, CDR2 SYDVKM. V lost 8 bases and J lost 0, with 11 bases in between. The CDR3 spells CASFRPSSYNEQFF. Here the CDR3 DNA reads TGTGCCAGCTTCCGACCAAGCTCCTACAATGAGCAGTTCTTC.

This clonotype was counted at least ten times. Written as DNA, the CDR3 is TGCAGCGGTTCAGGAGTTACCGGGGAGCTGTTTTTT. Translation gives CSGSGVTGELFF. The rearrangement uses TRBV29-1 and TRBJ2-2; D remains unclear. Trimming removed 7 bases from V and 5 bases from J, with 11 bases in between. Germline V gives CDR1 SQVTM, CDR2 ANQGSEA. CDR3 length equals 12 residues.

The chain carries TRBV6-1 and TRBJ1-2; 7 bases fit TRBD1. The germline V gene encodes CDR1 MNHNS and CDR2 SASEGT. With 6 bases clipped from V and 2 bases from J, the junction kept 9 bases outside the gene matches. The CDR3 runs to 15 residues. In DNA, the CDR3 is TGTGCCAGCAGAGATTGGGACAGCACCAACTATGGCTACACCTTC. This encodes CASRDWDSTNYGYTF.

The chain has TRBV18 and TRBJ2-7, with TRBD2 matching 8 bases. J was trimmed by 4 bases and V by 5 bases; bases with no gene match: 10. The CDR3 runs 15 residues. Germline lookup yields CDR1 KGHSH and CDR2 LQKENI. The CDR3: CASSTGAGERYEQYF. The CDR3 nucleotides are TGTGCCAGCTCAACGGGAGCGGGAGAAAGGTACGAGCAGTACTTC.

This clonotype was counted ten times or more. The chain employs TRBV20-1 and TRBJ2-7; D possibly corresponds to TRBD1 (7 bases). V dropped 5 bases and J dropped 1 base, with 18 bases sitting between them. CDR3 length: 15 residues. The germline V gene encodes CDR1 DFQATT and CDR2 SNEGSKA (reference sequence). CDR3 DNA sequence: TGCAGTGCTTATTCGGGGGCAGGGGGATCCTACGAGCAGTACTTC. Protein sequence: CSAYSGAGGSYEQYF.

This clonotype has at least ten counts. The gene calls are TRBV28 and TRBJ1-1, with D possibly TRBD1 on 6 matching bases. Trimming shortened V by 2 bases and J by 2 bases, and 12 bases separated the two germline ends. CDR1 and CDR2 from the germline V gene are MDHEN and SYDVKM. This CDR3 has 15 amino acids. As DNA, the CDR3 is TGTGCCAGCAGTTTACCGACAGGAAAAAACACTGAAGCTTTCTTT. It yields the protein CASSLPTGKNTEAFF.

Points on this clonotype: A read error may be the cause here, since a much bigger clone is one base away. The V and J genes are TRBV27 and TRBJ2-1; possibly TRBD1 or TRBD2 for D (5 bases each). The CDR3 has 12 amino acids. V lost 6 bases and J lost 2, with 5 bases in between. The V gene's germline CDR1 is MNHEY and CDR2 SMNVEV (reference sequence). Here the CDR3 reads CASRGAYNEQFF. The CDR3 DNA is TGTGCCAGCAGGGGGGCCTACAATGAGCAGTTCTTC.

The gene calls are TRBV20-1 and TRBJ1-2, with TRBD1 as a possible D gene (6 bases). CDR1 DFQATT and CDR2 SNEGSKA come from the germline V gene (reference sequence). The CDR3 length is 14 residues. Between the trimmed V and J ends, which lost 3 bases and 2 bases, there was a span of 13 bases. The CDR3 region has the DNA TGCAGTGCTAGTGTACAGGGAAACAACTATGGCTACACCTTC. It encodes CSASVQGNNYGYTF.

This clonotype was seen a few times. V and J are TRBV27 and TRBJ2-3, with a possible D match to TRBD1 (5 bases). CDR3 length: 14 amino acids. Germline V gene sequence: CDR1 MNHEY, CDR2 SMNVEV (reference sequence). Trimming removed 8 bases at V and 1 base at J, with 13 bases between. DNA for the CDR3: TGTGCCAGCCAAGCCGACAGACGCACAGATACGCAGTATTTT. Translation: CASQADRRTDTQYF.